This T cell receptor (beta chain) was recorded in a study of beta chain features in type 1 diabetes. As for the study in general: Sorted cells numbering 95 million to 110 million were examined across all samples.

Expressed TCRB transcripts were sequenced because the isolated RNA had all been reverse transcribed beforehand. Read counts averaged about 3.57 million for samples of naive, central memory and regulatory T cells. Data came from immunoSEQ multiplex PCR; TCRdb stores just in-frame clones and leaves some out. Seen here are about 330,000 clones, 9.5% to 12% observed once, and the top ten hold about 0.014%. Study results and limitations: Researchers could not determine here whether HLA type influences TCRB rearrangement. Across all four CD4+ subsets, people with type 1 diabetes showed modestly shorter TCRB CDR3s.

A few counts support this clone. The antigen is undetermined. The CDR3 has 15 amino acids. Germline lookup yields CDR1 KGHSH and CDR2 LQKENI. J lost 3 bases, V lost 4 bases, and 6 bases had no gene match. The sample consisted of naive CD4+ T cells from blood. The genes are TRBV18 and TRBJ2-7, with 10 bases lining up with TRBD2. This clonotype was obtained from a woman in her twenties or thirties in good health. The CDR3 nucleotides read TGTGCCAGCTCACTGAACGGACTAGCGGACTACGAGCAGTACTTC. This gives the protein CASSLNGLADYEQYF.